Shown below are 19 T cell receptor beta chains from a single sample sequenced in a study of cytomegalovirus exposure and HLA in healthy donors. Vbeta (60) and Jbeta (13) primers were used in the PCR. The assay was immunoSEQ multiplex PCR, and TCRdb's table has in-frame clones only and misses some. The sample has some 160,000 clones; about 80% are singletons. Material: PBMCs. The receptors shown here come from a man in his sixties in good health and CMV-seronegative.

The J gene is TRBJ2-5, the V gene TRBV9, with 9 bases matching TRBD2. This CDR3 comprises 13 residues. Germline CDR1 SGDLS, CDR2 YYNGEE. The V segment lost 3 bases and the J segment 4 bases; nucleotides outside the gene matches: 1. The CDR3 is CASSGSGRETQYF. The CDR3 DNA sequence: TGTGCCAGCAGCGGTAGCGGGAGAGAGACCCAGTACTTC.

This chain connects TRBV12-5 to TRBJ2-4; D ambiguous. This CDR3 is built from 17 residues. The V and J ends lost 1 base and 0 bases respectively, with 13 bases between them. In germline, CDR1 is LGHNT, CDR2 FRNRAP. The CDR3 DNA is TGTGCTAGTGGTTTGGGGTATCGAGAACTAGCCAAAAACATTCAGTACTTC. It translates to CASGLGYRELAKNIQYF.

V gene TRBV13 combines with J gene TRBJ1-2; 7 bases match TRBD1. In germline, CDR1 is PRHDT, CDR2 FYEKMQ (reference sequence). This CDR3 comprises 14 residues. Losses at the gene ends were 5 bases for V and 8 bases for J; bases not matched to a gene: 11. DNA of the CDR3: TGTGCCAGCAGCGCCAGAGGGGACAGCATAGGCTACACCTTC. The encoded protein is CASSARGDSIGYTF.

This clone came up once. One end of the junction fails to match germline, which may point to a read error. The rearrangement uses TRBV7-9 and TRBJ1-2; D gene uncertain. Per germline, CDR1 SEHNR and CDR2 FQNEAQ (reference sequence). This CDR3 region has 14 residues. CDR3 protein: CSSSPAMSSYGYTF. The CDR3 nucleotides are TGTTCCAGCAGCCCCGCTATGTCGAGCTATGGCTACACCTTC.

The genes are TRBV28 and TRBJ1-2; 9 bases are shared with TRBD1. The length of the CDR3 is 13 residues. The trim removed 7 bases at V and 8 bases at J, leaving 8 bases unmatched. Germline assignment: CDR1 MDHEN and CDR2 SYDVKM. CDR3 sequence (DNA): TGTGCCAGCATTCCCGGGACAGGGAGAGGCTACACCTTC. As protein: CASIPGTGRGYTF.

The chain couples TRBV4-1 to TRBJ1-1, with D maybe TRBD1 (6 bases). This CDR3 region has 15 residues. Per germline, CDR1 MGHRA and CDR2 YSYEKL. Trimming removed 0 bases at V and 5 bases at J, with 13 bases between. The CDR3 DNA reads as TGCGCCAGCAGCCAAGAAACAACAGGGTTTACTGAAGCTTTCTTT. Its translation is CASSQETTGFTEAFF.

The chain joins TRBV10-3 to TRBJ2-7, with D possibly TRBD1 on 5 matching bases. In germline, CDR1 is ENHRY, CDR2 SYGVKD. The CDR3 totals 15 residues. V lost 3 bases, J lost 2 bases, and 14 bases lay in between. CDR3 sequence: CAISDRQGYTYEQYF. CDR3 nucleotide sequence: TGTGCCATCAGTGATCGGCAGGGATATACCTACGAGCAGTACTTC.

This clone has more than one count but fewer than ten. This rearrangement joins TRBV7-3 to TRBJ2-1; 10 nucleotides align to TRBD2. Trimming took 0 bases from V and 10 from J; bases not matched to a gene: 9. The CDR3 sequence is 16 residues long. CDR1 and CDR2 (germline): SGHTA, FQGTGA. CDR3 sequence: CASSLTGLAPSGEQFF. The CDR3 DNA reads TGTGCCAGCAGCTTAACGGGACTAGCGCCCTCTGGGGAGCAGTTCTTC.

The J gene is TRBJ2-1, the V gene TRBV6-5, with 7 bases identical to TRBD2. In germline, CDR1 is MNHEY, CDR2 SVGAGI. This CDR3 spans 14 amino acids. Trimming removed 4 bases from V and 4 bases from J; junction bases left unmatched: 4. The CDR3 DNA is TGTGCCAGCAGTTCTCGGACTAGATACAATGAGCAGTTCTTC. Protein product: CASSSRTRYNEQFF.

The CDR3 sequence: CAAGGRYEQYF. The CDR3 DNA is TGTGCCGCGGGGGGGCGGTACGAGCAGTACTTC. The chain employs TRBV6-6 and TRBJ2-7, with TRBD2 matching 9 bases. Looked up from germline, CDR1 is MNHNY and CDR2 is SVGAGI (reference sequence). This CDR3 comprises 11 residues. With V trimmed by 11 bases and J by 4 bases, 3 bases remained unmatched.

This clone appeared once. This chain joins TRBV18 and TRBJ1-4; TRBD1 aligns across 9 bases. Germline lookup yields CDR1 KGHSH and CDR2 LQKENI. Germline trimming cut 6 bases from V and 7 bases from J; bases unmatched to any gene: 12. CDR3 length: 16 residues. The CDR3 nucleotides read TGTGCCAGCTCCATCTTGGCGACAGGGGGAGGTGAAAAACTGTTTTTT. Translating gives CASSILATGGGEKLFF.

The chain recombines TRBV7-2 with TRBJ2-3; D is possibly TRBD1 (6 bases). This CDR3 region has 13 residues. CDR1 is SGHTA and CDR2 is FQGNSA in the germline V gene. Deletions cut 10 bases from V and 4 bases from J, with 15 bases between. CDR3: CATTTEGADTQYF. CDR3 DNA: TGTGCCACGACAACCGAGGGGGCAGATACGCAGTATTTT. Full variable domain (outside the CDR3, taken from reference TRBV7-2 and TRBJ2-3): GAGVSQSPSNKVTEKGKDVELRCDPISGHTALYWYRQSLGQGLEFLIYFQGNSAPDKSGLPSDRFSAERTGGSVSTLTIQRTQQEDSAVYLCATTTEGADTQYFGPGTRLTVL.

CDR3 sequence reads: CASSIGEAGNQPQHF. CDR3 DNA: TGTGCCAGTAGTATCGGCGAGGCGGGCAATCAGCCCCAGCATTTT. The J gene is TRBJ1-5, the V gene TRBV19; D is uncertain. Trimming removed 3 bases from V and 2 bases from J, with 11 bases in between. The germline V gene has CDR1 LNHDA and CDR2 SQIVND (reference sequence). The CDR3 sequence is 15 residues long.

The CDR3 coding sequence is TGCAGCGTTGAGGCCGGGGACACCTCCTACGAGCAGTACTTC. This translates into CSVEAGDTSYEQYF. This chain uses TRBV29-1 with TRBJ2-7, with D possibly matching TRBD1 (6 bases). The CDR3 is made up of 14 amino acids. Deletions cut 3 bases from V and 0 bases from J, with 12 bases between. CDR1 is SQVTM, CDR2 ANQGSEA, per germline.

The CDR3 DNA sequence: TGTGCCAGCAGTTACCTGGGTAGCCGAAACACCGGGGAGCTGTTTTTT. Amino acid sequence: CASSYLGSRNTGELFF. The chain combines TRBV6-6 with TRBJ2-2, with no clear D. Looked up from germline, CDR1 is MNHNY and CDR2 is SVGAGI (reference sequence). The V gene lost 2 bases and the J gene lost 2 bases, with 12 bases spanning the gap. The length of the CDR3 is 16 residues.

The sample holds a few counts of this clone. The chain is built from TRBV4-2 and TRBJ2-2; D perhaps matches TRBD2 (6 bases). Germline CDR1 is LGHNA and CDR2 is YNFKEQ. V lost 3 bases and J 6 bases, leaving 14 bases between the germline ends. CDR3 length: 15 amino acids. This CDR3 reads CASSQSGVGPGELFF. The CDR3 DNA follows: TGTGCCAGCAGCCAGTCGGGGGTAGGGCCCGGGGAGCTGTTTTTT.

The chain employs TRBV29-1 and TRBJ1-5, with D possibly being TRBD1 (6 bases). Germline CDR1 and CDR2: SQVTM and ANQGSEA. CDR3 length: 12 residues. V was cut by 5 bases and J by 6 bases, with 11 bases left in between. The CDR3: CSVSGDGQPQHF. The CDR3 DNA sequence: TGCAGCGTTTCAGGGGATGGTCAGCCCCAGCATTTT.

The chain uses TRBV7-9 and TRBJ2-6, with D perhaps matching TRBD2 (5 bases). Trimming left V 5 bases short and J 4 bases short, with 12 bases between. Looked up from germline, CDR1 is SEHNR and CDR2 is FQNEAQ (reference sequence). There are 15 residues in the CDR3. For the CDR3, the DNA is TGTGCCAGCAGCCGAGGGTCGACGGGGGCCAACGTCCTGACTTTC. Translation gives CASSRGSTGANVLTF.

This chain links TRBV2 with TRBJ1-2; D not certain. This CDR3 spans 12 amino acids. Trimming removed 6 bases from V and 9 bases from J, with 14 bases in between. Germline values: CDR1 SNHLY, CDR2 FYNNEI. CDR3 residues: CASRTSIWSYTF. CDR3 coding DNA: TGTGCCAGCAGGACAAGCATTTGGAGCTACACCTTC.